This entry features one T cell receptor (beta chain) sequence. Original processing methods: Nucleated cell counts were estimated from reference gene primer amplification. The method was immunoSEQ multiplex PCR; TCRdb's version includes in-frame clones alone and lacks a portion of them. V and J calls and clone size are as listed in that table; D and trimming were resolved from the DNA. Among about 350,000 clones listed, about 87% were seen once. This sample is part of a study of blood T cell repertoires in COVID-19. Background on the study: Acute and convalescent COVID-19 samples came from the United States, Italy and Spain. The analysed material was cDNA or gDNA that came from T cells, B-cell-depleted T cells, or PBMCs.

Germline values: CDR1 SQVTM, CDR2 ANQGSEA. The ends were cut back, 3 bases at V and 7 bases at J, with 12 bases in the middle. The CDR3 consists of 12 residues. The Seattle site enrolled patients during active infection and followed them longitudinally. The gene calls are TRBV29-1 and TRBJ1-2; a weak D match, TRBD1 (5 bases). This sequence originates from a woman between 50 and 59 years old with COVID-19, enrolled during active disease. The sequenced sample consisted of peripheral blood. CDR3 amino acids: CSVEGGLRGYTF. CDR3 bases: TGCAGCGTTGAGGGGGGTTTGCGTGGCTACACCTTC. The whole variable domain, remainder taken from reference TRBV29-1 and TRBJ1-2, is SAVISQKPSRDICQRGTSLTIQCQVDSQVTMMFWYRQQPGQSLTLIATANQGSEATYESGFVIDKFPISRPNLTFSTLTVSNMSPEDSSIYLCSVEGGLRGYTFGSGTRLTVV.